A selection of T cell receptor beta chains follows, all from one sample in a study of blood T cell repertoires in COVID-19. Sequencing was performed with immunoSEQ multiplex PCR; in TCRdb, only in-frame clones are kept and a portion is missing. The table lists roughly 250,000 clones, roughly 90% of them singletons, with approximately 7.9% in the top ten. Sequenced material: peripheral blood. These receptors all stem from a man in his 60s who had recovered from COVID-19. CDR3s include the opening cysteine and the closing phenylalanine or tryptophan. D genes are given only for firm matches. Rows give clone size only sometimes, using once, few, many, or a class for an expanded clone.

clone size: -; V gene: TRBV7-2; J gene: TRBJ2-1; D gene: -; CDR3 DNA: TGTGCCAGCAGCCCTAGGATGGAGCAGTTCTTC; CDR3 protein: CASSPRMEQFF
clone size: -; V gene: TRBV10-3; J gene: TRBJ1-2; D gene: TRBD1; CDR3 DNA: TGTGCCATCTTTGAGCTGAATTTGGGACCCAAGAGACGCGGGACAGTTTATGGCTACACCTTC; CDR3 protein: CAIFELNLGPKRRGTVYGYTF
clone size: -; V gene: TRBV6-5; J gene: TRBJ2-1; D gene: -; CDR3 DNA: TGTGCCAGCGGGAGAAACAATGAGCAGTTCTTC; CDR3 protein: CASGRNNEQFF
clone size: -; V gene: TRBV19; J gene: TRBJ1-5; D gene: TRBD1; CDR3 DNA: TGTGCCAGTAGTCCCAGGGGGCGCGGTCAGCCCCAGCATTTT; CDR3 protein: CASSPRGRGQPQHF
clone size: -; V gene: TRBV2; J gene: TRBJ1-6; D gene: -; CDR3 DNA: TGTGCTATAATGGAGGGTGGGAATTCACCCCTCCACTTT; CDR3 protein: CAIMEGGNSPLHF
clone size: -; V gene: TRBV7-9; J gene: TRBJ1-6; D gene: -; CDR3 DNA: TGTGCCAGCAGCTTATTTAGCCTGAGTTCACCCCTCCACTTT; CDR3 protein: CASSLFSLSSPLHF
clone size: -; V gene: TRBV3-1/TRBV3-2; J gene: TRBJ2-3; D gene: TRBD2; CDR3 DNA: TGTGCCAGCAGCCAAGGTGTATTTGGGACTAGTAGGGATACGCAGTATTTT; CDR3 protein: CASSQGVFGTSRDTQYF
clone size: -; V gene: TRBV27; J gene: TRBJ2-2; D gene: -; CDR3 DNA: TGTGCCAGCACTCTCCCTTCCCCTGGGGCGACCGGGGAGCTGTTTTTT; CDR3 protein: CASTLPSPGATGELFF
clone size: -; V gene: TRBV6-5; J gene: TRBJ1-1; D gene: TRBD1; CDR3 DNA: TGTGCCAGCTTAAGACAGGGGGCGAGCACTGAAGCTTTCTTT; CDR3 protein: CASLRQGASTEAFF
clone size: -; V gene: TRBV27; J gene: TRBJ1-2; D gene: TRBD1; CDR3 DNA: TGTGCCAGCAGTCGGGACAGAAACTATGGCTACACCTTC; CDR3 protein: CASSRDRNYGYTF
clone size: -; V gene: TRBV19; J gene: TRBJ2-6; D gene: -; CDR3 DNA: TGTGCCAGTAGTATTCGTGGGGCCAACGTCCTGACTTTC; CDR3 protein: CASSIRGANVLTF
clone size: -; V gene: TRBV3-1/TRBV3-2; J gene: TRBJ2-7; D gene: -; CDR3 DNA: TGTGCCAGCAGCCGTGACAGTTATTACGAGCAGTACTTC; CDR3 protein: CASSRDSYYEQYF
clone size: few; V gene: TRBV5-1; J gene: TRBJ1-4; D gene: TRBD1; CDR3 DNA: TGCGCCAGCAGCGGGGGGACAGGCCCTAATGAAAAACTGTTTTTT; CDR3 protein: CASSGGTGPNEKLFF
clone size: -; V gene: TRBV27; J gene: TRBJ2-2; D gene: -; CDR3 DNA: TGTGCCAGCAGTTTTTTCGGTATAGTGGGGGAGCTGTTTTTT; CDR3 protein: CASSFFGIVGELFF
clone size: -; V gene: TRBV5-1; J gene: TRBJ1-4; D gene: TRBD1; CDR3 DNA: TGCGCCAGCAGCTTGGCCGGCGGGACAGCTTTTAATGAAAAACTGTTTTTT; CDR3 protein: CASSLAGGTAFNEKLFF
clone size: -; V gene: TRBV2; J gene: TRBJ1-2; D gene: -; CDR3 DNA: TGTGCCAGCAGCGCAGACAGGCCGTATGGCTACACCTTC; CDR3 protein: CASSADRPYGYTF
clone size: many; V gene: TRBV10-3; J gene: TRBJ1-2; D gene: -; CDR3 DNA: TGTGCCATCAGTGAGTCCGCAGGGCGCGGCTACACCTTC; CDR3 protein: CAISESAGRGYTF
clone size: once; V gene: TRBV5-6; J gene: TRBJ1-4; D gene: -; CDR3 DNA: TGTGCCAGCAGCTTTCGCCAGGTTAATGAAAAACTGTTTTTT; CDR3 protein: CASSFRQVNEKLFF
clone size: -; V gene: TRBV19; J gene: TRBJ1-2; D gene: -; CDR3 DNA: TGTGCCTCGGGAGGTGGCTATGGCTACACCTTC; CDR3 protein: CASGGGYGYTF
clone size: -; V gene: TRBV11-1; J gene: TRBJ1-1; D gene: -; CDR3 DNA: TGTGCCAGCAGCTTGTCAGTAGCCATGAACACTGAAGCTTTCTTT; CDR3 protein: CASSLSVAMNTEAFF
clone size: -; V gene: TRBV11-2; J gene: TRBJ2-3; D gene: TRBD2; CDR3 DNA: TGTGCCAGCAGCTTAGATACAGCGGGGGCAGATACGCAGTATTTT; CDR3 protein: CASSLDTAGADTQYF
clone size: -; V gene: TRBV2; J gene: TRBJ1-5; D gene: -; CDR3 DNA: TGTGCCAGCAAACAGGGAATACAGCCCCAGCATTTT; CDR3 protein: CASKQGIQPQHF
clone size: -; V gene: TRBV12-3/TRBV12-4; J gene: TRBJ2-3; D gene: -; CDR3 DNA: TGTGCCAGCAGTAGGACTATCACAGATACGCAGTATTTT; CDR3 protein: CASSRTITDTQYF
clone size: -; V gene: TRBV12-3/TRBV12-4; J gene: TRBJ1-2; D gene: -; CDR3 DNA: TGTGCCAGCAGTCTGACAAGGAACTATGGCTACACCTTC; CDR3 protein: CASSLTRNYGYTF
clone size: -; V gene: TRBV19; J gene: TRBJ1-2; D gene: -; CDR3 DNA: TGTGCCAGCACAGGACAGCAGTACTATGGCTACACCTTC; CDR3 protein: CASTGQQYYGYTF
clone size: -; V gene: TRBV27; J gene: TRBJ2-5; D gene: TRBD1; CDR3 DNA: TGTGCCAGCAGTTTTCGACAGGGGGGGGGCGGAGAGACCCAGTACTTC; CDR3 protein: CASSFRQGGGGETQYF
clone size: -; V gene: TRBV4-1; J gene: TRBJ1-3; D gene: TRBD1; CDR3 DNA: TGCGCCAGCAGCCTCTTCCCGGGACAGGGATCAGGAAACACCATATATTTT; CDR3 protein: CASSLFPGQGSGNTIYF
clone size: -; V gene: TRBV5-1; J gene: TRBJ2-3; D gene: TRBD2; CDR3 DNA: TGCGCCAGCAGCACACGCGGACTAGCGCCTGACACAGATACGCAGTATTTT; CDR3 protein: CASSTRGLAPDTDTQYF
clone size: -; V gene: TRBV30; J gene: TRBJ1-4; D gene: TRBD1; CDR3 DNA: TGTGCCTGGAGTCCGACCTACTCCAGACAGGGAGTTAATGAAAAACTGTTTTTT; CDR3 protein: CAWSPTYSRQGVNEKLFF
clone size: -; V gene: TRBV5-6; J gene: TRBJ1-6; D gene: -; CDR3 DNA: TGTGCCAGCAGCTCCGACAGTTATAATTCACCCCTCCACTTT; CDR3 protein: CASSSDSYNSPLHF
clone size: once; V gene: TRBV10-3; J gene: TRBJ2-1; D gene: TRBD2; CDR3 DNA: TGTGCCATCACAGCGGGGGGATCCTACAATGAGCAGTTCTTC; CDR3 protein: CAITAGGSYNEQFF
clone size: -; V gene: TRBV11-2; J gene: TRBJ2-2; D gene: -; CDR3 DNA: TGTGCCAGCAGCTCCCAGGACGGGGAGCTGTTTTTT; CDR3 protein: CASSSQDGELFF
clone size: -; V gene: TRBV7-9; J gene: TRBJ2-7; D gene: -; CDR3 DNA: TGTGCCAGCAGCCCGCTGGGCGGGCTGAACTACGAGCAGTACTTC; CDR3 protein: CASSPLGGLNYEQYF
clone size: -; V gene: TRBV6-5; J gene: TRBJ2-1; D gene: TRBD2; CDR3 DNA: TGTGCCAGCAGGGGACTAGCGGATTTTAATGAGCAGTTCTTC; CDR3 protein: CASRGLADFNEQFF
clone size: -; V gene: TRBV2; J gene: TRBJ1-1; D gene: -; CDR3 DNA: TGTGCCAGCGGCGGGGGTCGTGGACGCTCGAACACTGAAGCTTTCTTT; CDR3 protein: CASGGGRGRSNTEAFF
clone size: -; V gene: TRBV12-3/TRBV12-4; J gene: TRBJ2-5; D gene: -; CDR3 DNA: TGTGCCAGCAGTTCAGGGACTCAAGAGACCCAGTACTTC; CDR3 protein: CASSSGTQETQYF
clone size: -; V gene: TRBV7-6; J gene: TRBJ1-4; D gene: TRBD1; CDR3 DNA: TGTGCCAGCAGCTTAGGAGGACAGGGGATTGAAAAACTGTTTTTT; CDR3 protein: CASSLGGQGIEKLFF
clone size: -; V gene: TRBV5-1; J gene: TRBJ2-7; D gene: -; CDR3 DNA: TGCGCCAGCAGCGTCGGAACTCGGGGGGCTGCCTACGAGCAGTACTTC; CDR3 protein: CASSVGTRGAAYEQYF
clone size: -; V gene: TRBV7-8; J gene: TRBJ2-2; D gene: TRBD2; CDR3 DNA: TGTGCCAGCAGCTTAGGACTGGGTAGCGGGGGGCTGAGCACCGGGGAGCTGTTTTTT; CDR3 protein: CASSLGLGSGGLSTGELFF
clone size: -; V gene: TRBV12-3/TRBV12-4; J gene: TRBJ1-5; D gene: -; CDR3 DNA: TGTGCCAGCAGCAGGGGTACAGACCAGCCCCAGCATTTT; CDR3 protein: CASSRGTDQPQHF
clone size: -; V gene: TRBV6-5; J gene: TRBJ1-2; D gene: -; CDR3 DNA: TGTGCCAGCAGTTACTCGCCAGGGGAATTAGGCTACACCTTC; CDR3 protein: CASSYSPGELGYTF
clone size: -; V gene: TRBV5-1; J gene: TRBJ1-1; D gene: TRBD1; CDR3 DNA: TGCGCCAGCAGTAGGGACAGGGGATTGACTGAAGCTTTCTTT; CDR3 protein: CASSRDRGLTEAFF
clone size: -; V gene: TRBV6-6; J gene: TRBJ1-2; D gene: TRBD1; CDR3 DNA: TGTGCCAGCAGTTACTCGGCGACAGGGCTTCGGGATGGCTACACCTTC; CDR3 protein: CASSYSATGLRDGYTF